These 6 T cell receptor beta chains originate from one sample sequenced in a study of T-cell reconstitution after alpha-beta-depleted transplantation in children. As it was prepared, the TCRbeta library received unique molecular identifiers. MiXCR, applied by TCRdb to the PCR reads, yields one record per CDR3 protein. The top ten hold 3% of the sample, which has more than 150,000 distinct CDR3 sequences, about 6.3% seen once. This sample comprised PBMCs from the stem cell graft donor, obtained from the stem cell graft. The source of these receptors is a human donor who donated a stem cell graft to a child with Wiskott-Aldrich syndrome.

This clonotype was detected many times. CDR3 nucleotides: TGTGCCATCAGTGTTGAGCCGACGGAGAAACTGTTTTTT. Protein: CAISVEPTEKLFF. The gene calls are TRBV10-3 and TRBJ1-4, with unresolved D. The CDR3 length is 13 residues. Trimming removed 4 bases from V and 11 bases from J, with 14 bases in between. Germline CDR1 reads ENHRY; CDR2 reads SYGVKD.

This clonotype was counted ten times or more. The chain links TRBV7-9 to TRBJ1-2; D unclear. The length of the CDR3 is 13 residues. CDR1 SEHNR and CDR2 FQNEAQ come from the germline V gene (reference sequence). Trimming cost V 1 base and J 13 bases, with 16 bases left between them. The chain's CDR3 is CASSLGGSPFFTF. The CDR3 nucleotides are TGTGCCAGCAGCTTAGGAGGCAGCCCGTTTTTCACCTTC.

Many counts were recorded for this clonotype. The CDR3 coding sequence is TGTGCCAGCTCACCATTAACAGACGATATGATAGCCAAAAACATTCAGTACTTC. It encodes CASSPLTDDMIAKNIQYF. V usage is TRBV18 and J usage is TRBJ2-4; D is unresolved. Germline CDR1 and CDR2: KGHSH and LQKENI. Between the trimmed V and J ends, which lost 2 bases and 0 bases, there was a span of 17 bases. CDR3 length equals 18 residues. Full variable domain (rest looked up from reference TRBV18 and TRBJ2-4): NAGVMQNPRHLVRRRGQEARLRCSPMKGHSHVYWYRQLPEEGLKFMVYLQKENIIDESGMPKERFSAEFPKEGPSILRIQQVVRGDSAAYFCASSPLTDDMIAKNIQYFGAGTRLSVL.

This clonotype came up many times. The V and J genes are TRBV28 and TRBJ2-7; 9 nucleotides line up with TRBD1. CDR1 and CDR2 from the germline V gene are MDHEN and SYDVKM. The CDR3 loop spans 14 amino acids. Germline trimming cut 6 bases from V and 4 bases from J; bases unmatched to any gene: 7. The CDR3 sequence is CASSLEGQGYEQYF. CDR3 nucleotide sequence: TGTGCCAGCAGCCTAGAGGGACAGGGATACGAGCAGTACTTC.

This clonotype was seen at least ten times. CDR3 residues: CAAARPSGNSETQYF. The CDR3 DNA sequence: TGTGCCGCCGCCCGGCCTAGCGGGAACTCGGAGACCCAGTACTTC. The chain links TRBV6-1 to TRBJ2-5; 9 bases agree with TRBD2. V dropped 11 bases and J dropped 5; count of bases not matched to a gene: 15. The CDR3 runs 15 residues. Germline V gene lookup returns CDR1 MNHNS and CDR2 SASEGT.

This clonotype was counted at least ten times. The V and J genes are TRBV5-1 and TRBJ2-1, with 8 nucleotides matching TRBD2. The CDR3 has 16 amino acids. CDR1 is SGHRS and CDR2 is YFSETQ in the germline V gene. Trimming removed 1 base from V and 7 bases from J; junction bases left unmatched: 10. This CDR3 is CASSLFPDGGANEQFF. DNA of the CDR3: TGCGCCAGCAGCTTGTTCCCCGACGGGGGGGCGAATGAGCAGTTCTTC.